The text below deals with one TCR beta chain. Its specific antigen is unknown. No much larger clone is present one base from it, and per-base qualities are unavailable. The same CDR3 can be traced to other DNA sequences in this sample. The sample comes from a study of shared clonotypes between healthy human individuals (dated by TCRdb to the early 2020s). Describing the broader study: The cohort comprised a couple of women and a few men aged 18 to 49 years. For each donor, three plates each were used for CD4 naive and CD4 memory, two plates were used for CD8 naive, and one plate was used for CD8 memory. Blood TCR repertoires of a handful of healthy adults were deeply sequenced to estimate repertoire size and the extent of clonotype sharing between individuals. To increase sequencing depth and limit assay-specific biases, different laboratories used diverse techniques to prepare libraries and sequence TCR repertoires. Between about 0.94 and 10 billion PBMCs per donor were obtained by leukapheresis.

General study outcomes and caveats: Based on pairwise subsampling, the degree of clonotype sharing among donors was expected to be affected by sequencing depth. Approximately 5% of naive CD4, roughly 3.5% of naive CD8, about 2.4% of memory CD4, and 0.4% of memory CD8 clonotypes were shared across four donors. Only blood was sampled, and tissue TCR repertoires likely differ from those in blood. Clonotypes shared by all four sorted-subset donors showed higher generation probabilities than non-shared clonotypes. Naive subsets generally had larger estimated clonotype richness than memory subsets did. Even with the large sequencing depth, rarefaction of the sorted-subset datasets indicated that sequencing was incomplete. Because the study included only a small number of donors, the genetic and exposure-history diversity represented was limited.

TCR CDR3 regions were amplified from genomic DNA by multiplex PCR using the deep immunoSEQ assay. Genomic DNA extracted from each cell subset was distributed evenly over all wells of several immunoSEQ 96-well plates, and each plate served as one replicate. For sorted subsets, each replicate PCR was loaded with about 200 ng genomic DNA, equivalent to 30,000 or so T cell genomes. The purified libraries were quantified using a Qubit 3.0 fluorometer, sized with a Bioanalyzer 2100, and then quantified again using the KAPA Library Quantification kit. Each immunoSEQ 96-well plate was sequenced on its own single-read 150-cycle Illumina NextSeq 550 flow cell. The published analysis was carried out like this. Because the immunoSEQ output included only junctional sequences and no quality scores, the filtering could not be the same as the filtering used for full-length reads. Sequences were annotated with PyIR, a Python wrapper for IgBLAST v1.9, and V/J genes and CDR3 were assigned using IMGT germline references. Reads were removed for weak V/J assignments (E-value above 1e-6), missing CDR3, stop codons, out-of-frame junctions, or ambiguous translated residues. V3J clonotypes were defined as sequences sharing an identical inferred V gene, J gene, and CDR3 amino acid sequence. Percentage overlap between repertoires was computed as shared unique clonotypes divided by the size of the smaller repertoire. Repertoire richness was assessed with RTK rarefaction, the Chao1 estimator, and Recon v2.1 estimates of unobserved clonotypes. OLGA was used to compute generation probabilities for all TCRbeta clonotypes that the gDNA method yielded from a handful of donors. TCRdb's version of the immuneACCESS table is confined to in-frame rearrangements and falls short of the full clone set. An unresolved V gene accounts for under half of the shortfall where checked; the remainder is of unknown origin. The DNA gave D and trimming, while V, J and clone size come from that table. This sample comprises millions of clones, more than 90% of them detected only once. The ten largest clones add up to 0.14% of the sample.

The germline V gene encodes CDR1 SGHRS and CDR2 YFSETQ. V lost 4 bases and J lost 5 bases; the stretch between them is 9 bases long. The CDR3 has 13 amino acids, counting the end cysteine and phenylalanine. Left in the record is the CDR3 DNA by itself, 39 bases read in frame from the first base. Donors were healthy HIV-negative adults with no recently reported acute infections or vaccinations. Every donor was a Caucasian adult residing in Nashville, Tennessee, USA. CD4+ T cells were enriched by magnetic negative selection; naive cells were then positively selected on CD45RA, and the negative fraction formed the memory subset. Blood was collected by leukapheresis, and PBMCs were isolated by Ficoll-Histopaque density gradient centrifugation and then cryopreserved in liquid nitrogen vapor phase. Analytical flow cytometry was used to check the purity and quantity of each magnetically sorted T cell population. From each sorted fraction, genomic DNA was isolated and quantified by UV absorbance on a Nanodrop 2000c.

Specimen: naive CD4+ T cells sorted from blood. The label giving this sample's cell subset or site can be read as: CD45RA+ positively selected. The sequence derives from a man aged 18 to 29 in good health. The V and J genes are TRBV5-1 and TRBJ2-2, with a tentative D gene TRBD1 over 6 matching bases. The CDR3 in this case is CASSLDRTGELFF. The DNA sequence is as follows: TGCGCCAGCAGCCTCGACAGGACCGGGGAGCTGTTTTTT. Beyond the CDR3, the reference TRBV5-1 and TRBJ2-2 genes provide the residues; the full variable domain reads: KAGVTQTPRYLIKTRGQQVTLSCSPISGHRSVSWYQQTPGQGLQFLFEYFSETQRNKGNFPGRFSGRQFSNSRSEMNVSTLELGDSALYLCASSLDRTGELFFGEGSRLTVL.